This T cell receptor beta chain appears in the sequencing data of a study of graft-versus-host responses after intestinal transplantation. Trimming stripped 5 bases from V and 2 bases from J, with 14 bases between. The CDR3 totals 15 residues. The germline V gene has CDR1 MDHEN and CDR2 SYDVKM. About this clone itself: What it recognizes is unknown.

Study results and limitations: Allografts from individuals with graft-donor T cell macrochimerism displayed high graft-versus-host to host-versus-graft clonal ratios. In recipient marrow, GvH clones were found, and some appeared first in ileum or blood.

Only in-frame clones appear in the TCRdb table, and some are missing; sequencing was by immunoSEQ multiplex PCR. The repertoire holds fewer than 8,500 clones, approximately 93% seen once, with around 2.3% in the top ten. The chain combines TRBV28 with TRBJ2-3; perhaps TRBD1 as D (6 bases). Sample: PBMCs, taken 11 days after intestinal transplantation. This clonotype was obtained from a human patient who received an intestinal transplant, so some T cells may come from the graft donor. CDR3: CASSPQGFITDTQYF. In nucleotides, the CDR3 is TGTGCCAGCAGTCCGCAGGGGTTTATCACAGATACGCAGTATTTT.